This T cell receptor beta chain was retrieved from a study of tumor-infiltrating lymphocytes in oesophageal squamous cell carcinoma. The CDR3 is 17 residues long. Germline V gene lookup returns CDR1 SGHTA and CDR2 FQGTGA. Trimming pared 4 bases from V and 0 bases from J, leaving 16 bases between. MiXCR was run by TCRdb on the PCR reads, yielding one entry per CDR3 protein. The sample comprises some 17,000 distinct CDR3 sequences, approximately 47% of which are singletons, and under 55% rests with the top ten. The receptor's source is a female donor with esophageal squamous cell carcinoma. The J gene is TRBJ2-1, the V gene TRBV7-3; the D gene is possibly TRBD1 (6 bases). Sequencing used normal esophageal tissue next to the tumor. The CDR3 loop reads CASSSRGNLGSYNEQFF. Here the CDR3 DNA reads TGTGCCAGCAGCTCAAGGGGGAATCTAGGCTCCTACAATGAGCAGTTCTTC.